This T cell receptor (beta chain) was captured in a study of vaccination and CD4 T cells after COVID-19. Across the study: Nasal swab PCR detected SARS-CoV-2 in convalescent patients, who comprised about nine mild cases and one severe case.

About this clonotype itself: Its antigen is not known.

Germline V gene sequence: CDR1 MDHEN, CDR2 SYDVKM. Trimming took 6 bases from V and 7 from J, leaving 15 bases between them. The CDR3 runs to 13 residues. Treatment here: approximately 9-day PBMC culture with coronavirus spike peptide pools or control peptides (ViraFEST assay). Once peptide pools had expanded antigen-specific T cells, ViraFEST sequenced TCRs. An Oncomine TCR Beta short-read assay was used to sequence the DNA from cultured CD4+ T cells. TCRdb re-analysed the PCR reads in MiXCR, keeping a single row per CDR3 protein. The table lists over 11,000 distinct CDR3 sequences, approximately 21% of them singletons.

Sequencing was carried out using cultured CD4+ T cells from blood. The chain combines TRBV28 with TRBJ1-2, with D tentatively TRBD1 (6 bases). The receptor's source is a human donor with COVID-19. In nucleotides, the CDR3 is TGTGCCAGCAGCCCACCAGGGGAGGGTGGCTACACCTTC. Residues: CASSPPGEGGYTF.